This passage covers 32 T cell receptor beta chains from one sample sequenced in a study of cytomegalovirus exposure and HLA in healthy donors. Primers: 60 Vbeta forward and 13 Jbeta reverse. Clones were sequenced by immunoSEQ multiplex PCR, and TCRdb holds only the in-frame ones, with some missing. The sample holds about 100,000 clones, roughly four fifths seen once. What was sequenced was PBMCs. The receptors were sampled from a male donor in good health and CMV-seropositive.

The chain recombines TRBV25-1 with TRBJ2-7; 10 bases are a match to TRBD1. The CDR3 is 15 residues long. The V gene's germline CDR1 is MGHDK and CDR2 SYGVNS. Trimming cost V 6 bases and J 4 bases; bases outside gene matches: 9. Written as DNA, the CDR3 is TGTGCCAGCAGACCAGGACAGGGGGGAGGTTACGAGCAGTACTTC. Translating gives CASRPGQGGGYEQYF.

The genes are TRBV19 and TRBJ1-1; D is possibly TRBD1 (5 bases). This CDR3 region has 13 residues. Germline lookup yields CDR1 LNHDA and CDR2 SQIVND (reference sequence). V lost 3 bases and J 2 bases, leaving 7 bases between the germline ends. This CDR3 is CASSMGGNTEAFF. The DNA for the CDR3 is TGTGCCAGTAGTATGGGGGGTAACACTGAAGCTTTCTTT.

This clone was observed once. The DNA of the CDR3 is TGTGCCAGCAAGCCCGTCGGGGGAACTGAAGCTTTCTTT. Translating it yields CASKPVGGTEAFF. The J gene is TRBJ1-1, the V gene TRBV28; D might be TRBD1 (5 bases). This CDR3 is built from 13 residues. V lost 7 bases, J lost 5 bases, and 14 bases lay in between. In germline, CDR1 is MDHEN, CDR2 SYDVKM.

The chain is built from TRBV6-1 and TRBJ2-3; D remains unclear. V was cut by 2 bases and J by 6 bases, with 9 bases left in between. Per the germline V gene, CDR1 is MNHNS and CDR2 is SASEGT. CDR3 length: 13 residues. The CDR3 coding sequence is TGTGCCAGCAGTGAACAGATCAAGGATACGCAGTATTTT. It yields the protein CASSEQIKDTQYF.

This clone was observed a handful of times. The chain couples TRBV2 to TRBJ2-5; D call uncertain. This CDR3 is built from 14 residues. In germline, CDR1 is SNHLY, CDR2 FYNNEI. Trimming pared 3 bases from V and 1 base from J, leaving 9 bases between. CDR3 protein: CASSDEALQETQYF. CDR3 bases: TGTGCCAGCAGTGATGAGGCACTCCAAGAGACCCAGTACTTC.

This chain links TRBV7-6 with TRBJ2-3; possible D gene TRBD2, 5 bases. The germline V gene has CDR1 SGHVS and CDR2 FNYEAQ. Trimming took 8 bases from V and 0 from J, leaving 9 bases between them. The CDR3 is made up of 13 amino acids. CDR3 sequence reads: CASGETSTDTQYF. DNA for the CDR3: TGTGCCAGCGGGGAGACTAGCACAGATACGCAGTATTTT.

The V call is TRBV9, the J call TRBJ1-1; 7 bases line up with TRBD1. V was clipped by 2 bases and J by 7 bases; unmatched bases: 5. CDR1 SGDLS and CDR2 YYNGEE come from the germline V gene. This CDR3 comprises 13 residues. CDR3 bases: TGTGCCAGCAGCGTTCGACAGGGCAGTGAAGCTTTCTTT. Translated, it gives CASSVRQGSEAFF.

In this sample, this clone turned up a few times. V and J are TRBV19 and TRBJ2-3, with TRBD1 matching over 11 bases. Trimming took 1 base from V and 4 from J; bases not matched to a gene: 4. Germline CDR1 reads LNHDA; CDR2 reads SQIVND (reference sequence). This CDR3 has 16 amino acids. The CDR3 loop is CASSIVPGQGADTQYF. The CDR3 nucleotides are TGTGCCAGTAGTATAGTCCCGGGACAGGGGGCAGATACGCAGTATTTT.

The V gene is TRBV28, the J gene TRBJ1-5; D ambiguous. Per the germline V gene, CDR1 is MDHEN and CDR2 is SYDVKM. Trimming shortened V by 6 bases and J by 6 bases, and 15 bases separated the two germline ends. The CDR3 extends over 14 amino acids. Here the CDR3 DNA reads TGTGCCAGCAGCCAGATGCTGGTAGCTCAGCCCCAGCATTTT. Amino acids: CASSQMLVAQPQHF.

The chain couples TRBV19 to TRBJ2-2, with D perhaps TRBD1 (5 bases). CDR3 length: 15 residues. The germline V and J ends were trimmed by 3 bases and 6 bases, with 14 bases remaining between them. The germline CDR1 and CDR2 sequences are LNHDA and SQIVND (reference sequence). The CDR3 loop reads CASSILGARAGELFF. CDR3 nucleotide sequence: TGTGCCAGTAGTATTCTTGGGGCCCGGGCCGGGGAGCTGTTTTTT.

The gene calls are TRBV18 and TRBJ1-5; TRBD1 aligns across 8 bases. The CDR3 runs 15 residues. The trim removed 3 bases at V and 5 bases at J, leaving 6 bases unmatched. The germline V gene has CDR1 KGHSH and CDR2 LQKENI. The DNA for the CDR3 is TGTGCCAGCTCACCCAAGACAGGGGTGGATCAGCCCCAGCATTTT. Translating gives CASSPKTGVDQPQHF.

J is TRBJ1-4 and V is TRBV2; 7 nucleotides match TRBD1. Germline CDR1 SNHLY, CDR2 FYNNEI. The V segment lost 0 bases and the J segment 4 bases; nucleotides outside the gene matches: 2. The CDR3 is 15 residues long. The CDR3 reads CASSEATGINEKLFF. For the CDR3, the DNA is TGTGCCAGCAGTGAAGCGACAGGGATTAATGAAAAACTGTTTTTT.

This clone was found a few times. The chain has TRBV7-9 and TRBJ2-7; D not resolved. V dropped 4 bases and J dropped 0 bases, with 7 bases sitting between them. The CDR3 totals 13 residues. Looked up from germline, CDR1 is SEHNR and CDR2 is FQNEAQ (reference sequence). CDR3 region: CASSWPSSYEQYF. CDR3 nucleotide sequence: TGTGCCAGCAGCTGGCCCAGCTCCTACGAGCAGTACTTC. Based on the CDR3 plus reference TRBV7-9 and TRBJ2-7, the full variable domain is DTGVSQNPRHKITKRGQNVTFRCDPISEHNRLYWYRQTLGQGPEFLTYFQNEAQLEKSRLLSDRFSAERPKGSFSTLEIQRTEQGDSAMYLCASSWPSSYEQYFGPGTRLTVT.

The chain uses TRBV28 and TRBJ1-2; 10 bases align to TRBD1. With V trimmed by 5 bases and J by 3 bases, 9 bases remained unmatched. This CDR3 is 16 amino acids long. Germline V gene lookup returns CDR1 MDHEN and CDR2 SYDVKM. The CDR3 nucleotides are TGTGCCAGCAGTACACCTTCGGGACAGGGGTACTATGGCTACACCTTC. It is translated as CASSTPSGQGYYGYTF.

This chain uses TRBV7-8 with TRBJ1-5; 9 bases are a match to TRBD1. This CDR3 has 15 amino acids. The V gene's germline CDR1 is SGHVS and CDR2 FQNEAQ. After removal of 7 bases from V and 5 bases from J, the junction contained 9 bases not matched to a gene. CDR3 sequence reads: CASTGPGQGHQPQHF. In DNA, the CDR3 is TGTGCCAGCACCGGACCGGGACAGGGCCATCAGCCCCAGCATTTT.

V and J are TRBV11-3 and TRBJ2-5; 8 bases map to TRBD2. The germline V gene has CDR1 SGHNT and CDR2 YENEEA. With V trimmed by 1 base and J by 1 base, 5 bases remained unmatched. The CDR3 length is 16 residues. The DNA for the CDR3 is TGTGCCAGCAGCTTAGGCGGGACTAGTAGCCAAGAGACCCAGTACTTC. It is translated as CASSLGGTSSQETQYF.

The V and J genes are TRBV5-1 and TRBJ1-2, with D perhaps TRBD1 (5 bases). The CDR3 is 14 amino acids. V was trimmed by 0 bases and J by 8 bases, leaving 14 bases between them. Looked up from germline, CDR1 is SGHRS and CDR2 is YFSETQ. CDR3 region: CASSLGGDALGYTF. The CDR3 nucleotides are TGCGCCAGCAGCTTGGGCGGGGACGCCCTCGGCTACACCTTC.

J is TRBJ2-3 and V is TRBV9; 7 bases map to TRBD2. CDR1 is SGDLS, CDR2 YYNGEE, per germline. The V gene end was trimmed by 3 bases and the J gene end by 3 bases; junction bases not matched to a gene: 7. The CDR3 is 15 amino acids. The CDR3 here is CASSGRASGTDTQYF. CDR3 bases: TGTGCCAGCAGCGGCCGGGCTAGCGGTACAGATACGCAGTATTTT.

The CDR3 loop reads CASSLGGSGATADTQYF. Written as DNA, the CDR3 is TGCGCCAGCAGCTTGGGGGGTAGCGGGGCCACCGCAGATACGCAGTATTTT. The chain recombines TRBV5-1 with TRBJ2-3; 8 positions agree with TRBD2. The CDR3 is made up of 17 amino acids. Germline CDR1 SGHRS, CDR2 YFSETQ. The V gene end was trimmed by 0 bases and the J gene end by 4 bases; junction bases not matched to a gene: 10.

This clone was seen a single time. The V and J genes are TRBV30 and TRBJ2-1; D is unclear. The germline gives CDR1 GTSNPN, CDR2 SVGIG (reference sequence). Trimming removed 3 bases from V and 1 base from J, with 7 bases in between. The CDR3 spans 13 residues. DNA of the CDR3: TGTGCCTGGAGCAGGCAGTCCTACAATGAGCAGTTCTTC. Protein product: CAWSRQSYNEQFF.

The chain uses TRBV30 and TRBJ1-4; 9 bases match TRBD1. CDR3 length: 15 residues. The junction had 7 bases not matched to a gene; V was cut back by 5 bases and J by 3 bases. Germline V CDR1 and CDR2: GTSNPN, SVGIG (reference sequence). Here the CDR3 reads CAWGDRERANEKLFF. The CDR3 region has the DNA TGTGCCTGGGGGGACAGGGAGAGGGCTAATGAAAAACTGTTTTTT.

This clone was observed once. The chain links TRBV29-1 to TRBJ2-1; D might be TRBD1 (6 bases). Trimming removed 1 base at V and 4 bases at J, with 11 bases between. The V gene's germline CDR1 is SQVTM and CDR2 ANQGSEA. CDR3 size: 14 residues. CDR3 nucleotides: TGCAGCGTTGAAGTTGGCCAGGGGTACAATGAGCAGTTCTTC. This codes for CSVEVGQGYNEQFF.

This clone has just a few counts. V gene TRBV27 combines with J gene TRBJ1-5; 9 positions agree with TRBD1. Losses at the gene ends were 2 bases for V and 9 bases for J; bases not matched to a gene: 8. The CDR3 is made up of 15 amino acids. Germline values: CDR1 MNHEY, CDR2 SMNVEV (reference sequence). The CDR3 bases are TGTGCCAGCAGTTTAGGACAGGGGACCTTTTGGCCCCAGCATTTT. Amino acid sequence: CASSLGQGTFWPQHF.

The sample holds one count of this clone. J is TRBJ2-4 and V is TRBV5-6, with D unclear. Looked up from germline, CDR1 is SGHDT and CDR2 is YYEEEE. Between the trimmed V and J ends, which lost 7 bases and 3 bases, there was a span of 14 bases. This CDR3 contains 14 residues. This CDR3 is CASSPPAVKNIQYF. The CDR3 nucleotides read TGTGCCAGCTCTCCGCCGGCGGTCAAAAACATTCAGTACTTC.

The CDR3 protein is CAWDLGRGLGSGEQYF. Written as DNA, the CDR3 is TGTGCCTGGGACCTTGGTCGGGGACTAGGGTCGGGCGAGCAGTACTTC. The genes are TRBV30 and TRBJ2-7; 8 bases are a match to TRBD2. The V gene's germline CDR1 is GTSNPN and CDR2 SVGIG (reference sequence). The CDR3 has 16 amino acids. V shed 5 bases and J 6 bases; nucleotides not matched to a gene: 18. Combining the CDR3 with reference TRBV30 and TRBJ2-7 gives the whole variable domain SQTIHQWPATLVQPVGSPLSLECTVEGTSNPNLYWYRQAAGRGLQLLFYSVGIGQISSEVPQNLSASRPQDRQFILSSKKLLLSDSGFYLCAWDLGRGLGSGEQYFGPGTRLTVT.

The chain recombines TRBV6-5 with TRBJ2-7; weak D call: TRBD1 (6 bases). Trimming left V 7 bases short and J 2 bases short, with 15 bases between. In germline, CDR1 is MNHEY, CDR2 SVGAGI. The CDR3 is 14 amino acids. The CDR3, as DNA: TGTGCCAGCACCCCAGACAGGAGGACCTACGAGCAGTACTTC. Translated: CASTPDRRTYEQYF.

The V gene is TRBV5-4, the J gene TRBJ2-1; maybe TRBD1 (6 bases). This CDR3 is built from 12 residues. V lost 4 bases and J 7 bases, leaving 9 bases between the germline ends. Per germline, CDR1 SGHNT and CDR2 YYREEE (reference sequence). The CDR3 DNA is TGTGCCAGCAGCAGAGACAGGAATGAGCAGTTCTTC. Encoded protein: CASSRDRNEQFF.

The gene calls are TRBV13 and TRBJ1-3, with no clear D. In germline, CDR1 is PRHDT, CDR2 FYEKMQ (reference sequence). The CDR3 extends over 16 amino acids. V gave up 2 bases and J gave up 2 bases, with 13 bases separating them. CDR3 DNA sequence: TGTGCCAGCAGCTTATGGGAGGGTTCGGCTGGAAACACCATATATTTT. Translating gives CASSLWEGSAGNTIYF.

This clone was observed a few times. The V gene is TRBV6-6, the J gene TRBJ1-1, with D unresolved. CDR3 length: 13 residues. Trimming stripped 7 bases from V and 1 base from J, with 10 bases between. Looked up from germline, CDR1 is MNHNY and CDR2 is SVGAGI (reference sequence). CDR3 region: CASTRGRNTEAFF. CDR3 nucleotides: TGTGCCAGCACCCGTGGGAGGAACACTGAAGCTTTCTTT.

The chain has TRBV28 and TRBJ1-2, with 8 bases fitting TRBD1. Germline V CDR1 and CDR2: MDHEN, SYDVKM. Losses at the gene ends were 5 bases for V and 6 bases for J; bases not matched to a gene: 11. The CDR3 sequence is 15 residues long. The CDR3 loop reads CASSPPGTGTHGYTF. CDR3 nucleotide sequence: TGTGCCAGCAGTCCCCCCGGGACAGGTACCCATGGCTACACCTTC.

The chain recombines TRBV30 with TRBJ2-7, with TRBD2 matching 11 bases. Germline V gene sequence: CDR1 GTSNPN, CDR2 SVGIG (reference sequence). With V trimmed by 1 base and J by 6 bases, 5 bases remained unmatched. The CDR3 spans 14 residues. This chain's CDR3 is CAWSALAGGGEQYF. In nucleotides, the CDR3 is TGTGCCTGGAGTGCCCTAGCGGGGGGCGGCGAGCAGTACTTC.

The chain links TRBV7-2 to TRBJ2-1; tentative D call: TRBD1 (5 bases). This CDR3 has 11 amino acids. With 8 bases removed from V and 9 bases from J, the gap between germline ends came to 11 bases. CDR1 and CDR2 from the germline V gene are SGHTA and FQGNSA. The CDR3 protein is CASGADREQFF. Here the CDR3 DNA reads TGTGCCAGCGGGGCTGATCGTGAGCAGTTCTTC.